This TCR beta chain was recorded in a study of shared clonotypes between healthy human individuals (dated by TCRdb to 2018 to 2020). For the wider study: The cohort comprised a couple of women and a few men aged 18 to 49 years. For each donor, CD4 naive and CD4 memory were each given three plates, CD8 naive was given two plates, and CD8 memory was given one plate. To estimate repertoire size and how much clonotypes are shared between individuals, the study performed deep sequencing of blood TCR repertoires from 4 to 6 healthy adults. To increase sequencing depth and limit assay-specific biases, different laboratories used diverse techniques to prepare libraries and sequence TCR repertoires. Per donor, leukapheresis produced somewhere between about 0.8 and 9 billion PBMCs. Results the study describes overall, beyond this receptor: Larger estimated clonotype richness was generally found for naive subsets than for memory subsets. Sampling was limited to blood, and TCR repertoires in tissue likely differ from TCR repertoires in blood. Clonotypes shared by all four sorted-subset donors showed higher generation probabilities than non-shared clonotypes. The genetic and exposure-history diversity represented was limited by the small number of donors. Even with the large sequencing depth, rarefaction of the sorted-subset datasets indicated that sequencing was incomplete. About 5% of naive CD4, roughly 3.5% of naive CD8, approximately 2% of memory CD4, and 0.4% of memory CD8 clonotypes were shared across several donors. Based on pairwise subsampling, the degree of clonotype sharing among donors was expected to be affected by sequencing depth.

The donors were healthy, HIV-negative adults with no recently reported acute infections or vaccinations. Only Caucasian adults living in Nashville, Tennessee, USA were represented among the donors. CD4+ T cells were enriched by magnetic negative selection; naive cells were then positively selected on CD45RA, and the negative fraction formed the memory subset. Blood was obtained by leukapheresis, after which PBMCs were separated by Ficoll-Histopaque density gradient centrifugation and cryopreserved in liquid nitrogen vapor phase. Analytical flow cytometry was used to check the purity and quantity of every magnetically sorted T cell population. From each sorted fraction, genomic DNA was isolated and quantified by UV absorbance on a Nanodrop 2000c. Using the deep immunoSEQ assay, multiplex PCR amplified TCR CDR3 regions from genomic DNA. Genomic DNA extracted from each cell subset was distributed evenly over all wells of several immunoSEQ 96-well plates, and each plate served as one replicate. For sorted subsets, around 0.2 ug genomic DNA, equal to some 28,000 T cell genomes, was loaded into each replicate PCR. Purified libraries were quantified with a Qubit 3.0 fluorometer, sized on a Bioanalyzer 2100, and re-quantified with the KAPA Library Quantification kit. Every immunoSEQ 96-well plate was sequenced on a dedicated single-read 150-cycle Illumina NextSeq 550 flow cell. The original pipeline was this. Because the immunoSEQ output included only junctional sequences and no quality scores, the filtering could not be the same as the filtering used for full-length reads. To assign V/J genes and CDR3, sequences were annotated against IMGT germline references using PyIR, a Python wrapper for IgBLAST v1.9. Any read was removed if the V/J assignment was weak (E-value above 1e-6), the CDR3 was missing, or the read contained stop codons, out-of-frame junctions, or ambiguous translated residues. V3J clonotypes were defined as sequences sharing the same inferred V gene, J gene, and CDR3 amino acid sequence. Percentage overlap between repertoires was calculated by dividing the number of shared unique clonotypes by the size of the smaller repertoire. Repertoire richness was assessed with RTK rarefaction, the Chao1 estimator, and Recon v2.1 estimates of unobserved clonotypes. For all TCRbeta clonotypes obtained by the gDNA method from several donors, generation probabilities were computed with OLGA. TCRdb took this table from immuneACCESS and kept in-frame rearrangements with V and J called. Such tables lack part of the clones; where checked against another copy, unresolved V genes explain under half of the gap, and the rest is unexplained. V, J and clone size are taken as reported in that table, and D and trimming were inferred from the DNA itself. Counted in this sample were 600,000 to 700,000 clones; roughly 73% of them appeared once. The biggest ten clones account for 1.5% to 2% of the sample.

Reading the germline V gene gives CDR1 SQVTM and CDR2 ANQGSEA. V sheds 2 bases and J sheds 6 bases, leaving 9 bases between their ends. Its CDR3 holds 12 amino acids, cysteine through phenylalanine. The DNA shown is the 36-base CDR3, in frame from base 1. Comment on this clone: The specificity of this receptor is unknown. Base quality data are lacking; no much larger clone is found one base away.

Rearrangement joined TRBV29-1 to TRBJ2-3, and perhaps TRBD2 as D gene, on 5 matching bases. The sequencing input was memory CD4+ T cells sorted from blood. The sample's cell subset or site label is to be understood as: CD45RA-negative fraction. The sequence was obtained from a woman aged 25 to 39 in good health. The CDR3 region reads CSVELAADTQYF. The DNA is as follows: TGCAGCGTTGAACTAGCTGCTGATACGCAGTATTTT.